This T cell receptor (beta chain) comes out of a study of glioma-infiltrating T cells. Using RNA template, CDR3s of TCR alpha and beta were amplified with iRepertoire arm-PCR. Input was roughly 100-450 ng of tissue mRNA or PBMC total RNA. One entry per CDR3 protein, called by TCRdb with MiXCR from the multiplex PCR reads. The table has roughly 200,000 distinct CDR3 sequences, roughly 32% seen once; the top ten hold around 20%. Concerning this clonotype itself: The antigen remains unidentified. One end of the junction fails to match germline, which may point to a read error.

Study results and limitations: Above-expected tissue-blood divergence occurred in all gliomas, most in low-grade ones.

CDR1 LNHDA and CDR2 SQIVND come from the germline V gene (reference sequence). There are 16 residues in the CDR3. The chain employs TRBV19 and TRBJ1-5; D gene uncertain. Specimen: glioma tissue, nonneoplastic brain tissue, or PBMCs (not recorded which). The TCR comes from a human donor with low-grade glioma or glioblastoma, undergoing nonglioma brain surgery, or in good health (not recorded which). Here the CDR3 DNA reads TGTGCCGGTAGTAGAGTGGGGAGGTCGGGCAATCAGCCCCAGCATTTT. Its protein product is CAGSRVGRSGNQPQHF. Supplemented by reference TRBV19 and TRBJ1-5, the full variable domain reads DGGITQSPKYLFRKEGQNVTLSCEQNLNHDAMYWYRQDPGQGLRLIYYSQIVNDFQKGDIAEGYSVSREKKESFPLTVTSAQKNPTAFYLCAGSRVGRSGNQPQHFGDGTRLSIL.